One and the same sample provided the 13 T cell receptor beta chains below, sequenced in a study of blood T cell repertoires in COVID-19. Profiled with immunoSEQ multiplex PCR; TCRdb holds only in-frame clones, not every one. The sample includes approximately 90,000 clones, over 65% of them seen just once. What was sequenced was peripheral blood. Receptors originate from a human donor in a cohort sampled during active COVID-19.

This sequence joins TRBV19 and TRBJ2-2, with D hard to call. From germline, CDR1 is LNHDA and CDR2 SQIVND (reference sequence). The CDR3 runs 12 residues. Deletions cut 6 bases from V and 3 bases from J, with 5 bases between. The CDR3: CASSRYTGELFF. CDR3 coding DNA: TGTGCCAGTAGCAGGTACACCGGGGAGCTGTTTTTT.

CDR3 loop: CASSAEPEVPGELFF. CDR3 sequence (DNA): TGCGCCAGCAGCGCCGAACCGGAGGTTCCCGGGGAGCTGTTTTTT. The chain recombines TRBV4-3 with TRBJ2-2, with a weak D call TRBD2 (5 bases). Per the germline V gene, CDR1 is LGHNA and CDR2 is YSLEER. Trimming shortened V by 5 bases and J by 6 bases, and 16 bases separated the two germline ends. There are 15 residues in the CDR3.

The chain joins TRBV14 to TRBJ2-5; possible D gene TRBD1, 6 bases. V was cut by 6 bases and J by 3 bases, with 11 bases left in between. Germline V gene lookup returns CDR1 SGHDN and CDR2 FVKESK. CDR3 length equals 13 residues. CDR3 nucleotides: TGTGCCAGCAGTCGTACAGGGAAAGAGACCCAGTACTTC. Translation: CASSRTGKETQYF.

This clone was observed a few times. This chain links TRBV7-2 with TRBJ1-5; a possible D gene is TRBD1 (5 bases). Germline CDR1 SGHTA, CDR2 FQGNSA. This CDR3 has 15 residues. Trimming took off 1 base at V and 3 bases at J, with 10 bases between the two ends. CDR3 nucleotide sequence: TGTGCCAGCAGCTTAGACAGGATCTCCAATCAGCCCCAGCATTTT. The encoded protein is CASSLDRISNQPQHF.

The V call is TRBV28, the J call TRBJ2-5; no clear D. This CDR3 spans 13 amino acids. Germline V gene sequence: CDR1 MDHEN, CDR2 SYDVKM. Trimming shortened V by 3 bases and J by 4 bases, and 9 bases separated the two germline ends. As DNA, the CDR3 is TGTGCCAGCAGTTTGGGTGGGCCAGAGACCCAGTACTTC. It codes for CASSLGGPETQYF.

The chain joins TRBV6-5 to TRBJ2-7; no reliable D call. The CDR3 totals 11 residues. V lost 7 bases, J lost 4 bases, and 8 bases lay in between. The germline CDR1 and CDR2 sequences are MNHEY and SVGAGI. The CDR3 DNA reads TGTGCCAGCACCGTTTTTTACGAGCAGTACTTC. It is translated as CASTVFYEQYF.

V gene TRBV20-1 combines with J gene TRBJ1-2; weak D call: TRBD1 (5 bases). This CDR3 contains 12 residues. CDR1 DFQATT and CDR2 SNEGSKA come from the germline V gene (reference sequence). V dropped 3 bases and J dropped 4 bases, with 9 bases sitting between them. The CDR3 protein is CSASRQPYGYTF. The CDR3 coding sequence is TGCAGTGCTAGTCGACAGCCCTATGGCTACACCTTC.

The V and J genes are TRBV29-1 and TRBJ1-1; no reliable D call. With 5 bases removed from V and 4 bases from J, the gap between germline ends came to 8 bases. The CDR3 loop spans 11 amino acids. Per the germline V gene, CDR1 is SQVTM and CDR2 is ANQGSEA. The CDR3 DNA reads TGCAGCGTTAAAACGGGCACTGAAGCTTTCTTT. Translating it yields CSVKTGTEAFF. Full variable domain (rest looked up from reference TRBV29-1 and TRBJ1-1): SAVISQKPSRDICQRGTSLTIQCQVDSQVTMMFWYRQQPGQSLTLIATANQGSEATYESGFVIDKFPISRPNLTFSTLTVSNMSPEDSSIYLCSVKTGTEAFFGQGTRLTVV.

CDR3 protein: CSVATIIGGAEGYTF. In DNA form, the CDR3 reads TGCAGCGTTGCCACGATAATTGGGGGCGCGGAAGGCTACACCTTC. The gene calls are TRBV29-1 and TRBJ1-2; the D gene is possibly TRBD1 (6 bases). From germline, CDR1 is SQVTM and CDR2 ANQGSEA. V gave up 4 bases and J gave up 8 bases, with 23 bases separating them. The CDR3 is 15 residues long. Full variable domain (remainder filled in from reference TRBV29-1 and TRBJ1-2): SAVISQKPSRDICQRGTSLTIQCQVDSQVTMMFWYRQQPGQSLTLIATANQGSEATYESGFVIDKFPISRPNLTFSTLTVSNMSPEDSSIYLCSVATIIGGAEGYTFGSGTRLTVV.

The rearrangement joins TRBV5-1 to TRBJ2-5; 11 bases are shared with TRBD1. The J segment lost 4 bases and the V segment lost 5 bases, leaving 10 bases of the junction unmatched. The CDR3 runs to 16 residues. Germline V gene lookup returns CDR1 SGHRS and CDR2 YFSETQ. The DNA of the CDR3 is TGCGCCAGCAGGGGCTTCGGGACAGGGGGGATAGAGACCCAGTACTTC. This gives the protein CASRGFGTGGIETQYF.

Concerning this clone: A much larger clone sits a single nucleotide away, making a read error possible. The identical CDR3 is also encoded by other nucleotide sequences in the sample. This rearrangement joins TRBV19 to TRBJ2-2; D remains ambiguous. The germline V gene has CDR1 LNHDA and CDR2 SQIVND (reference sequence). The CDR3 is made up of 12 amino acids. Between the trimmed V and J ends, which lost 4 bases and 6 bases, there was a span of 6 bases. CDR3 coding DNA: TGTGCCAGTAGTACGAGAGCCGGGGAGCTGTTTTTT. This translates into CASSTRAGELFF. The full variable domain, its missing parts supplied by reference TRBV19 and TRBJ2-2, is DGGITQSPKYLFRKEGQNVTLSCEQNLNHDAMYWYRQDPGQGLRLIYYSQIVNDFQKGDIAEGYSVSREKKESFPLTVTSAQKNPTAFYLCASSTRAGELFFGEGSRLTVL.

The V call is TRBV5-4, the J call TRBJ2-7; a weak D match, TRBD2 (6 bases). This CDR3 contains 15 residues. Trimming shortened V by 4 bases and J by 4 bases, and 18 bases separated the two germline ends. Germline assignment: CDR1 SGHNT and CDR2 YYREEE (reference sequence). This CDR3 is CASSPAPGEGYEQYF. The CDR3 nucleotides read TGTGCCAGCAGCCCGGCGCCGGGAGAGGGGTACGAGCAGTACTTC.

V and J are TRBV2 and TRBJ1-6; D is undetermined. CDR3 length: 12 residues. Germline-derived CDR1 and CDR2 are SNHLY and FYNNEI. V lost 7 bases to trimming and J lost 7 bases, with 8 bases between them. The chain's CDR3 is CASTTRNSPLHF. CDR3 nucleotides: TGTGCCAGCACCACTCGGAATTCACCCCTCCACTTT.